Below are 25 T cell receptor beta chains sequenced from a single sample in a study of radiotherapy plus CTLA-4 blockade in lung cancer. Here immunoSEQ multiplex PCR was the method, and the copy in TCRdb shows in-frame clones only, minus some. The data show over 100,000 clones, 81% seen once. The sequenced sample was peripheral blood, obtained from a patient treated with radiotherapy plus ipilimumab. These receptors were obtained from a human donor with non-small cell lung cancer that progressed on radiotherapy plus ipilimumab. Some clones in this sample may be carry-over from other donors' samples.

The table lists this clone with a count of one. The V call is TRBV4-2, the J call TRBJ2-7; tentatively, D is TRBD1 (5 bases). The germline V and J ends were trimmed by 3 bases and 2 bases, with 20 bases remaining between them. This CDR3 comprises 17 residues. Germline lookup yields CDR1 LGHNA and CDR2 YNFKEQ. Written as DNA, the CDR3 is TGTGCCAGCAGCCATCCCCAGCAGGGTTCCCCGACCTACGAGCAGTACTTC. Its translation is CASSHPQQGSPTYEQYF.

CDR3 DNA sequence: TGCGCCAGCAGCCGCTTAGGCCCACCCGGAGGCGCGAACACCGGGGAGCTGTTTTTT. The encoded protein is CASSRLGPPGGANTGELFF. The chain couples TRBV5-1 to TRBJ2-2, with TRBD2 as a possible D gene (5 bases). The CDR3 runs to 19 residues. Germline V gives CDR1 SGHRS, CDR2 YFSETQ. The ends were cut back, 4 bases at V and 0 bases at J, with 22 bases in the middle.

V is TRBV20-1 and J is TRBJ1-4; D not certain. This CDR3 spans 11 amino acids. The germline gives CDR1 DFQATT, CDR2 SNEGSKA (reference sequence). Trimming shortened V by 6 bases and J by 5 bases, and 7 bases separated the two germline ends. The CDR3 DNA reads TGCAGTGCCAGCACAAATGAAAAACTGTTTTTT. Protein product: CSASTNEKLFF.

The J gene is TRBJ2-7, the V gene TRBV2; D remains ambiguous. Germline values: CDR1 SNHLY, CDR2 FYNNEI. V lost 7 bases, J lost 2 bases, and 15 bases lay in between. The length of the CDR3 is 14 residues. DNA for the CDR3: TGTGCCAGCATTAGGGCTTTAAGTACCTACGAGCAGTACTTC. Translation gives CASIRALSTYEQYF.

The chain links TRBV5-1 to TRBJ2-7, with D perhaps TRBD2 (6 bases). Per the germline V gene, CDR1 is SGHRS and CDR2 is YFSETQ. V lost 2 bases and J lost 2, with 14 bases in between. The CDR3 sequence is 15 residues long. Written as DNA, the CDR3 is TGCGCCAGCAGCTTTTCGGCTAGCGTAACCTACGAGCAGTACTTC. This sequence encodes CASSFSASVTYEQYF.

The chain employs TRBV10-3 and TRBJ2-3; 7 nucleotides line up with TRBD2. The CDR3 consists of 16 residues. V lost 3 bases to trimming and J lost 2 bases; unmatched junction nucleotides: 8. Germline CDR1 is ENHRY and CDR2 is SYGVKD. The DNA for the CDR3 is TGTGCCATCAGTGAAAGGTCGGGGGGAGACACAGATACGCAGTATTTT. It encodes CAISERSGGDTDTQYF.

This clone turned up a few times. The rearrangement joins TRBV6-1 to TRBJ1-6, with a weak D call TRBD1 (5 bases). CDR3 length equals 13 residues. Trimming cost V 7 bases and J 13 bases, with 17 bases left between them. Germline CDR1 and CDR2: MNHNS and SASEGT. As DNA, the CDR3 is TGTGCCAGCACGGCAGGGCCGGAGGTCCCCCTCCACTTT. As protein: CASTAGPEVPLHF.

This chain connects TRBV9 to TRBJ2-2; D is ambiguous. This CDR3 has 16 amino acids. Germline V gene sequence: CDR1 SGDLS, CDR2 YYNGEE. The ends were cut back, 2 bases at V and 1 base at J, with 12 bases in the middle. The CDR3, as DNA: TGTGCCAGCAGCGTCAGCGAGCCGGGGAACACCGGGGAGCTGTTTTTT. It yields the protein CASSVSEPGNTGELFF.

CDR3: CASSRTKLGSPLHF. The DNA for the CDR3 is TGTGCCAGCAGTCGGACCAAGTTAGGTTCACCCCTCCACTTT. The J gene is TRBJ1-6, the V gene TRBV6-5; no firm D call. Between the trimmed V and J ends, which lost 5 bases and 9 bases, there was a span of 14 bases. Germline V CDR1 and CDR2: MNHEY, SVGAGI. The CDR3 totals 14 residues.

CDR3 residues: CASSQDPLGEKLFF. CDR3 in DNA: TGCGCCAGCAGCCAAGATCCGCTCGGTGAAAAACTGTTTTTT. The chain joins TRBV4-3 to TRBJ1-4; no reliable D call. The CDR3 runs 14 residues. V was trimmed by 0 bases and J by 7 bases, leaving 9 bases between them. Germline values: CDR1 LGHNA, CDR2 YSLEER.

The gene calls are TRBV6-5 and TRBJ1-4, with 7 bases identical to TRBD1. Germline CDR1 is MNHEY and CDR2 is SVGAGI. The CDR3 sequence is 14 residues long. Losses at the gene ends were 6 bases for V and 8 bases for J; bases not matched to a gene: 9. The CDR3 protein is CASRTTGFGEKLFF. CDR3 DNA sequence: TGTGCCAGCAGAACGACAGGGTTTGGGGAAAAACTGTTTTTT.

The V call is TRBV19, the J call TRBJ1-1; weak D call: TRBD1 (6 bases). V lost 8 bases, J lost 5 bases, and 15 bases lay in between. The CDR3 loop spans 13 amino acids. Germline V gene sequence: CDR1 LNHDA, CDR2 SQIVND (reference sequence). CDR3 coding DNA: TGTGCCAGTGTGTTCAGGGGCACGACTGAAGCTTTCTTT. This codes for CASVFRGTTEAFF.

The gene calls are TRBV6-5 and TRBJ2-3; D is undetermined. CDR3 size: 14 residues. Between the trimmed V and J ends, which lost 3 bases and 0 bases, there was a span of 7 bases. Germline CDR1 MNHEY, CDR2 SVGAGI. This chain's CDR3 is CASSYGHSTDTQYF. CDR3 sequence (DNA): TGTGCCAGCAGTTATGGGCACAGCACAGATACGCAGTATTTT.

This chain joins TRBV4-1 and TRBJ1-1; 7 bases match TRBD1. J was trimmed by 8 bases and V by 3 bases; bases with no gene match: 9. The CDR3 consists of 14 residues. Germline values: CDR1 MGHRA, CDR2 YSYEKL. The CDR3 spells CASSHLDRVREAFF. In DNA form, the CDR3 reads TGCGCCAGCAGCCACCTAGACAGGGTAAGAGAAGCTTTCTTT.

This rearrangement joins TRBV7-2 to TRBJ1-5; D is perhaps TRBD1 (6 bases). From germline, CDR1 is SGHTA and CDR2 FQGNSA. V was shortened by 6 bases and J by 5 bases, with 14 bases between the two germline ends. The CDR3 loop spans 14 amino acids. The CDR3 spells CASSWGGRDQPQHF. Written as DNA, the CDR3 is TGTGCCAGCAGTTGGGGGGGGCGGGATCAGCCCCAGCATTTT.

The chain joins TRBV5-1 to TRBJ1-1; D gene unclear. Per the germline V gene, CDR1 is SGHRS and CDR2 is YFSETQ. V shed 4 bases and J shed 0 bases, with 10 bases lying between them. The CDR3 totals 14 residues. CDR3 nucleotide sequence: TGCGCCAGCAGCCCGCGCCCAGTGAACACTGAAGCTTTCTTT. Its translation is CASSPRPVNTEAFF. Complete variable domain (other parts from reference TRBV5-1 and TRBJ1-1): KAGVTQTPRYLIKTRGQQVTLSCSPISGHRSVSWYQQTPGQGLQFLFEYFSETQRNKGNFPGRFSGRQFSNSRSEMNVSTLELGDSALYLCASSPRPVNTEAFFGQGTRLTVV.

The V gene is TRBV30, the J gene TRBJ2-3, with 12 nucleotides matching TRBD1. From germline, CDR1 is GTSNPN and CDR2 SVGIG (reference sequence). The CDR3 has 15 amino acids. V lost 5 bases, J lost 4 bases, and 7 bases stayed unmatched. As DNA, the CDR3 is TGTGCCTGGGGACCGGGACAGGGGGCTTCAGATACGCAGTATTTT. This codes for CAWGPGQGASDTQYF. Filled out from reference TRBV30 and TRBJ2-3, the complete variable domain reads SQTIHQWPATLVQPVGSPLSLECTVEGTSNPNLYWYRQAAGRGLQLLFYSVGIGQISSEVPQNLSASRPQDRQFILSSKKLLLSDSGFYLCAWGPGQGASDTQYFGPGTRLTVL.

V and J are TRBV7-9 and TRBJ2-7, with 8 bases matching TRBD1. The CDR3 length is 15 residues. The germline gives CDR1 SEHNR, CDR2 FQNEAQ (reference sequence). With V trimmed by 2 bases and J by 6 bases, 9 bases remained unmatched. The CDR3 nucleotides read TGTGCCAGCAGCTTACAGGGGGCTGAGGCGCTCGAGCAGTACTTC. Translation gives CASSLQGAEALEQYF. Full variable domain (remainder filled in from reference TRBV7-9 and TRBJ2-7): DTGVSQNPRHKITKRGQNVTFRCDPISEHNRLYWYRQTLGQGPEFLTYFQNEAQLEKSRLLSDRFSAERPKGSFSTLEIQRTEQGDSAMYLCASSLQGAEALEQYFGPGTRLTVT.

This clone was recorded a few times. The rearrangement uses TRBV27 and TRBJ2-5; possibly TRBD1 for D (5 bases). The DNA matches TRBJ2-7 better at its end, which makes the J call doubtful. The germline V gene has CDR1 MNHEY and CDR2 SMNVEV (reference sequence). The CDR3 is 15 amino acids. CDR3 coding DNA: TGTGCCAGCAGTTTAGGCGCAGGGCGGACCTACGAGCAGTACTTC. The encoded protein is CASSLGAGRTYEQYF.

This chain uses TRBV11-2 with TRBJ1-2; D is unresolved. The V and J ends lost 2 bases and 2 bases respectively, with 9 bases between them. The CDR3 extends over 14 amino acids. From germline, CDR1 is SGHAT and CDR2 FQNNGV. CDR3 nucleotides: TGTGCCAGCAGCTTACGCTTTGTGAACTATGGCTACACCTTC. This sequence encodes CASSLRFVNYGYTF.

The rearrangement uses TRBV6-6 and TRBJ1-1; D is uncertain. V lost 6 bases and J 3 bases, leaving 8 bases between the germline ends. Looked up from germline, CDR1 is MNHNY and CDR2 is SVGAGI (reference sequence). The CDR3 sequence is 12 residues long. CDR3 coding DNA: TGTGCCAGCAGCCAACGAGACACTGAAGCTTTCTTT. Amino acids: CASSQRDTEAFF.

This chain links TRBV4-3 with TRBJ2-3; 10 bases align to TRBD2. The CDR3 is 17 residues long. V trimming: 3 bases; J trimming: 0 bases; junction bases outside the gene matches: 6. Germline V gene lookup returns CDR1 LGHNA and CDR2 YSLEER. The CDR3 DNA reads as TGCGCCAGCAGCCATAAGGGACTAGCGAAAAGCACAGATACGCAGTATTTT. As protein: CASSHKGLAKSTDTQYF.

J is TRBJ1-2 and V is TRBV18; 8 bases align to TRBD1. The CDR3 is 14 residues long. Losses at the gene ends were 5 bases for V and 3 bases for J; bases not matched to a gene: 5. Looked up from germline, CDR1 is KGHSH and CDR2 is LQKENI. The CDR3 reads CASSGQGSHYGYTF. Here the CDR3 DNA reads TGTGCCAGCTCAGGACAGGGTAGCCACTATGGCTACACCTTC. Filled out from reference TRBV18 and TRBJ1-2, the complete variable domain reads NAGVMQNPRHLVRRRGQEARLRCSPMKGHSHVYWYRQLPEEGLKFMVYLQKENIIDESGMPKERFSAEFPKEGPSILRIQQVVRGDSAAYFCASSGQGSHYGYTFGSGTRLTVV.

The CDR3 sequence: CASSVESMDTQYF. DNA of the CDR3: TGTGCCAGCAGTGTGGAAAGTATGGATACGCAGTATTTT. The chain couples TRBV2 to TRBJ2-3, with D unclear. Germline CDR1 is SNHLY and CDR2 is FYNNEI. V was cut by 4 bases and J by 6 bases, with 11 bases left in between. The CDR3 consists of 13 residues.

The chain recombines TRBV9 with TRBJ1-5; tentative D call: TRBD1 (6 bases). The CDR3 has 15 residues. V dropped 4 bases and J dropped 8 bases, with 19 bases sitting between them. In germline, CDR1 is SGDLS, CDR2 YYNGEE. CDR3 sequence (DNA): TGTGCCAGCAGCCCCGGGGGGGCCGTCAAGGAGCCCCAGCATTTT. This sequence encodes CASSPGGAVKEPQHF.